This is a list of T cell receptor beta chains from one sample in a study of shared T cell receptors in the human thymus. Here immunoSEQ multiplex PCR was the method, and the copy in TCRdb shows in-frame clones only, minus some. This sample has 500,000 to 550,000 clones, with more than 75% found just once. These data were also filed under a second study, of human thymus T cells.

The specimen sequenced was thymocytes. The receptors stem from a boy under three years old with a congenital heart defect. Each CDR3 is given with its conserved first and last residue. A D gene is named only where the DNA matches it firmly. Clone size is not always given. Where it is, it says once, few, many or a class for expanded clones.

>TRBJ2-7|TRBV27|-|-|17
CASSFLFGGLPSYEQYF
TGTGCCAGCAGTTTCTTGTTCGGGGGGCTACCCTCCTACGAGCAGTACTTC
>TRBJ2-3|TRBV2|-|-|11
CASRITDTQYF
TGTGCCTCGAGAATCACAGATACGCAGTATTTT
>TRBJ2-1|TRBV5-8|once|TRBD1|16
CASSLWGDRGNNEQFF
TGTGCCAGCAGCCTATGGGGGGACAGGGGAAACAATGAGCAGTTCTTC
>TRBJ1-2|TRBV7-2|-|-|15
CASSPNRSPFDGYTF
TGTGCCAGCAGCCCGAACAGGAGTCCCTTTGATGGCTACACCTTC
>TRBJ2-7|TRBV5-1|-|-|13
CASRDTPHYEQYF
TGCGCCAGCAGGGACACCCCCCACTACGAGCAGTACTTC
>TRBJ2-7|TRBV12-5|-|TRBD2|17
CASGCSGEGRKTCEQYF
TGTGCTAGTGGTTGCAGCGGGGAGGGACGGAAGACTTGCGAGCAGTACTTC
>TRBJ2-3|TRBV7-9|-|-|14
CAASGHFHTDTQYF
TGTGCCGCCAGCGGGCACTTCCACACAGATACGCAGTATTTT
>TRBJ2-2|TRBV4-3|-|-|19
CASSQEVYSFTANTGELFF
TGCGCCAGCAGCCAAGAGGTCTACAGTTTTACCGCGAACACCGGGGAGCTGTTTTTT
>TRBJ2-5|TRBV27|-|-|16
CASRLQSCGAQETQYF
TGTGCCAGCAGACTTCAGTCTTGCGGGGCACAAGAGACCCAGTACTTC
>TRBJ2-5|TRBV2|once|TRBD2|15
CASSRLAGLGETQYF
TGTGCCAGCAGTCGACTAGCGGGATTGGGGGAGACCCAGTACTTC
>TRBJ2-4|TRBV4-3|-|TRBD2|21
CASSRARGLAGGEGAKNIQYF
TGCGCCAGCAGCCGAGCCCGGGGACTAGCGGGAGGGGAGGGGGCCAAAAACATTCAGTACTTC
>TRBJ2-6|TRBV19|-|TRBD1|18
CASSRRTGNFTGANVLTF
TGTGCCAGTAGTCGCAGGACAGGGAACTTTACTGGGGCCAACGTCCTGACTTTC
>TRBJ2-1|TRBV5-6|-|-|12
CASSLGLSPQFF
TGTGCCAGCAGCTTGGGACTTTCCCCGCAGTTCTTC
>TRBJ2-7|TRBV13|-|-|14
CASTPLRELSEQYF
TGTGCCAGCACCCCTCTCCGGGAGCTAAGCGAGCAGTACTTC
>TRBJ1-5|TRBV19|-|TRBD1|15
CASSIESGGLQPQHF
TGTGCCAGTAGTATAGAGTCAGGGGGACTTCAGCCCCAGCATTTT
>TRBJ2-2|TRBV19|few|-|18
CASSIVGIKAGAAGELFF
TGTGCCAGTAGTATAGTAGGAATTAAGGCAGGGGCTGCCGGGGAGCTGTTTTTT
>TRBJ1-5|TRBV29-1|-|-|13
CSAVGPGDQPQHF
TGCAGCGCCGTGGGGCCGGGGGATCAGCCCCAGCATTTT
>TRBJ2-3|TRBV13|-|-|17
CASSPPLDPEGPDTQYF
TGTGCCAGCAGCCCCCCCCTAGACCCCGAGGGCCCAGATACGCAGTATTTT
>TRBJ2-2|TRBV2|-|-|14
CASSVSGHTGELFF
TGTGCCAGCAGTGTTAGCGGACACACCGGGGAGCTGTTTTTT
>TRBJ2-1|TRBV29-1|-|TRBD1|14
CSVEGTGPYEGQFF
TGCAGCGTTGAAGGGACAGGGCCCTATGAAGGGCAGTTCTTC